This T cell receptor beta chain was sequenced for a study of CXCR3-negative and CXCR3-positive naive CD8 T cells. The length of the CDR3 is 16 residues. The germline V gene encodes CDR1 DFQATT and CDR2 SNEGSKA (reference sequence). Preparation of TRB cDNA libraries relied on 5' RACE carrying UMI labels. After re-calling the 5' RACE reads, TCRdb lists one entry per CDR3 protein, DNA absent. The listing records some 49,000 distinct CDR3 sequences. Sequencing was carried out using naive CXCR3- CD8+ T cells from blood. As for subset: CD45RO-CCR7+CD27+CD95- naive CD8+ T cells lacking CXCR3 (TNR3-). V usage is TRBV20-1 and J usage is TRBJ2-5; TCRdb picks TRBD2, but there is no DNA to check that call. The sequence came from a human donor in good health. Some clones in this sample may be carry-over from other donors' samples. This CDR3 reads CSASTLAGEWRETQYF.